What follows are 32 T cell receptor beta chains derived from one specimen sequenced in a study of blood T cells in healthy people across ages (dated by TCRdb to between 2014 and 2017). Libraries were prepared through 5' RACE. This sample was sequenced with an Illumina HiSeq 2500. The second PCR ran for about 6 to 12 cycles and used a J-beta primer mix along with a sample-barcoded 5' primer. Through fastp at Q25 and MiXCR, TCRdb rebuilt clones from the public reads, retaining in-frame beta chains. Rows matching on CDR3 protein sequence are summarized as one entry with the most common DNA and genes. For this sample there are 1.5 million to 2 million distinct CDR3 sequences; roughly 27% appear just once. Of the sample, roughly 8% is held by the ten largest clones. Material: blood. The receptor source for this set is a woman aged 25 to 39 in good health.

This clonotype was seen a few times. At one end, the junction sequence differs from germline, possibly due to a read error. The J gene is TRBJ1-6, the V gene TRBV5-6; no clear D. Germline values: CDR1 SGHDT, CDR2 YYEEEE. The CDR3 is 16 residues long. The DNA for the CDR3 is TGTGCCAGCAGCTTGGAGGCCGGTACGGGCGGTTCACCCCCCCACTTT. As protein: CASSLEAGTGGSPPHF.

This clonotype was detected a few times. V and J are TRBV25-1 and TRBJ1-1; D might be TRBD1 (5 bases). V lost 11 bases to trimming and J lost 1 base, with 11 bases between them. Per the germline V gene, CDR1 is MGHDK and CDR2 is SYGVNS. The CDR3 consists of 12 residues. CDR3 residues: CASGPSNTEAFF. CDR3 DNA sequence: TGTGCCTCGGGACCGTCGAACACTGAAGCTTTCTTT.

DNA for the CDR3: TGCGCCAGCAGCTTGGCGGCTAGCGGGAGTAACACCGGGGAGCTGTTTTTT. This codes for CASSLAASGSNTGELFF. This sequence joins TRBV5-1 and TRBJ2-2, with 10 bases identical to TRBD2. Germline V gene sequence: CDR1 SGHRS, CDR2 YFSETQ. There are 17 residues in the CDR3. Trimming cost V 0 bases and J 2 bases; bases outside gene matches: 4.

The CDR3 protein is CASSLIWESSYNEQFF. The DNA for the CDR3 is TGTGCCAGCAGCTTAATTTGGGAGAGCTCCTACAATGAGCAGTTCTTC. The V call is TRBV7-9, the J call TRBJ2-1; D may be TRBD2 (5 bases). The V and J ends lost 2 bases and 0 bases respectively, with 11 bases between them. This CDR3 region has 16 residues. The germline CDR1 and CDR2 sequences are SEHNR and FQNEAQ (reference sequence).

In this sample, this clonotype turned up a few times. The V and J genes are TRBV6-1 and TRBJ2-1, with 8 bases lining up with TRBD1. J gave up 0 bases and V 7 bases, and 8 bases lay outside the gene matches. The CDR3 extends over 16 amino acids. From germline, CDR1 is MNHNS and CDR2 SASEGT. The CDR3 DNA reads as TGTGCCAGCATCTGGGGACAGGCGGACTCCTACAATGAGCAGTTCTTC. Protein product: CASIWGQADSYNEQFF.

The J gene is TRBJ2-1, the V gene TRBV5-4, with 11 bases fitting TRBD2. The CDR3 has 17 amino acids. CDR1 is SGHNT and CDR2 is YYREEE in the germline V gene (reference sequence). Unmatched junction bases numbered 19, after V lost 4 bases and J lost 13 bases. The CDR3 DNA is TGTGCCAGCAGCCCCAGGGGGGCTAGCGGGGGGTTAGAGACCCAGTTCTTC. Protein sequence: CASSPRGASGGLETQFF.

This clonotype was observed a handful of times. The chain is built from TRBV12-3 or TRBV12-4 and TRBJ2-7; 7 bases line up with TRBD1. The CDR3 has 14 amino acids. After removal of 6 bases from V and 3 bases from J, the junction contained 8 bases not matched to a gene. CDR3 region: CASSSFSGGYEQYF. CDR3 nucleotides: TGTGCCAGCAGCAGCTTTTCAGGGGGCTACGAGCAGTACTTC.

This clonotype was picked up many times. V gene TRBV15 combines with J gene TRBJ2-3; 7 bases align to TRBD1. After removal of 5 bases from V and 0 bases from J, the junction contained 5 bases not matched to a gene. The CDR3 runs to 15 residues. CDR1 is LNHNV and CDR2 is YYDKDF in the germline V gene (reference sequence). CDR3 residues: CATSRTGASTDTQYF. For the CDR3, the DNA is TGTGCCACCAGCCGCACAGGGGCGAGCACAGATACGCAGTATTTT.

This clonotype was seen many times. V gene TRBV14 combines with J gene TRBJ2-1, with TRBD2 identical over 8 bases. V dropped 1 base and J dropped 7; count of bases not matched to a gene: 6. CDR3 length: 15 residues. CDR1 and CDR2 (germline): SGHDN, FVKESK. CDR3 residues: CASSQARGGLNEQFF. The CDR3 DNA is TGTGCCAGCAGCCAAGCTCGGGGGGGCTTAAATGAGCAGTTCTTC.

This chain joins TRBV3-1 and TRBJ2-3, with 10 bases aligning to TRBD2. With V trimmed by 4 bases and J by 6 bases, 10 bases remained unmatched. CDR1 and CDR2 (germline): LGHDT, YNNKEL (reference sequence). The CDR3 is 16 amino acids. The DNA for the CDR3 is TGTGCCAGCAGCCCATCTAGCGGGGGACCCTCGGATACGCAGTATTTT. This sequence encodes CASSPSSGGPSDTQYF.

This clonotype occurred a few times. V gene TRBV6-2 or TRBV6-3 combines with J gene TRBJ2-7, with 9 bases that match TRBD2. J lost 2 bases, V lost 4 bases, and 12 bases had no gene match. This CDR3 is 17 amino acids long. In germline, CDR1 is MNHEY, CDR2 SVGEGT. The CDR3 protein is CASSSPLRLAEPYEQYF. CDR3 coding DNA: TGTGCCAGCAGTTCTCCCTTGAGACTAGCGGAACCCTACGAGCAGTACTTC.

This clonotype has a single count. The junction differs from germline at one of its ends, possibly a read error. This rearrangement joins TRBV12-3 or TRBV12-4 to TRBJ2-5; D tentatively fits TRBD1 or TRBD2 (5 bases each). The CDR3 loop spans 11 amino acids. The CDR3 reads CASSSPGRTSF. CDR3 nucleotides: TGTGCCAGCAGCTCACCGGGACGGACCTCCTTC.

This chain joins TRBV12-3 or TRBV12-4 and TRBJ2-1; D is uncertain. The CDR3 length is 17 residues. V shed 3 bases and J shed 0 bases, with 15 bases lying between them. CDR3 sequence: CASSFGDWLSSYNEQFF. The DNA for the CDR3 is TGTGCCAGCAGTTTCGGTGACTGGTTGAGCTCCTACAATGAGCAGTTCTTC.

As to this clonotype: A read error is possible here, since a much larger clone lies one base away. A read error is likely, as this CDR3 ends without the conserved phenylalanine or tryptophan. The chain joins TRBV5-1 to TRBJ2-7, with a possible D match to TRBD1 (8 bases). The germline V gene encodes CDR1 SGHRS and CDR2 YFSETQ. CDR3 length: 14 amino acids. Trimming removed 4 bases from V and 6 bases from J, with 17 bases in between. The CDR3: CASSRRTGRVEQYL. The CDR3 DNA reads as TGCGCCAGCAGCCGACGGACAGGGAGGGTCGAGCAGTACTTA.

The J gene is TRBJ1-5, the V gene TRBV2; TRBD1 aligns across 8 bases. CDR1 SNHLY and CDR2 FYNNEI come from the germline V gene. The CDR3 covers 15 residues. J was trimmed by 3 bases and V by 8 bases; bases with no gene match: 9. The CDR3 DNA follows: TGTGCCAGCTCTACCAGGGGGCAGAACAATCAGCCCCAGCATTTT. Translation gives CASSTRGQNNQPQHF.

This clonotype showed up many times. Germline is not matched at one junction end, which may reflect a read error. The chain employs TRBV6-5 and TRBJ2-1, with 10 nucleotides matching TRBD1. The CDR3 is 15 residues long. CDR1 is MNHEY, CDR2 SVGAGI, per germline. The CDR3 DNA follows: TGTGCCAGCAGTATCGGGACAGGGGCGCGTTATGAACAGTTCTTC. Its protein is CASSIGTGARYEQFF.

To note about this clonotype: An end of the junction differs from the germline gene, which may be a read error. The V and J genes are TRBV5-1 and TRBJ2-1; the D gene is possibly TRBD2 (6 bases). The V gene's germline CDR1 is SGHRS and CDR2 YFSETQ. The CDR3 length is 12 residues. The CDR3 spells CDSSLTRNEQFF. The CDR3 DNA reads as TGCGACAGCAGCTTGACTAGGAATGAGCAGTTCTTC.

At least ten counts were recorded for this clonotype. The gene calls are TRBV29-1 and TRBJ2-3; no reliable D call. CDR1 and CDR2 from the germline V gene are SQVTM and ANQGSEA. The CDR3 has 13 residues. With 5 bases removed from V and 2 bases from J, the gap between germline ends came to 11 bases. The CDR3 region has the DNA TGCAGCGTTCAAGGCAGAAACACAGATACGCAGTATTTT. It specifies CSVQGRNTDTQYF.

This clonotype showed up just once. The CDR3 region has the DNA TGCGCCAGCACCAGGCCCGGGAATTCACCCCTCCACTTT. Translation: CASTRPGNSPLHF. The rearrangement uses TRBV10-2 and TRBJ1-6, with unresolved D. Germline lookup yields CDR1 WSHSY and CDR2 SAAADI. The CDR3 is 13 amino acids. V was clipped by 7 bases and J by 7 bases, with 11 bases between them.

This clonotype turned up a few times. The chain joins TRBV10-3 to TRBJ1-1, with TRBD1 as a possible D gene (5 bases). The CDR3 contains 14 residues. V shed 1 base and J shed 2 bases, with 8 bases lying between them. Germline V gene sequence: CDR1 ENHRY, CDR2 SYGVKD. CDR3 in amino acids: CAISEFDRNTEAFF. The CDR3 region has the DNA TGTGCCATCAGTGAGTTCGACAGAAACACTGAAGCTTTCTTT.

This chain links TRBV28 with TRBJ1-4, with D perhaps matching TRBD1 (5 bases). CDR1 is MDHEN, CDR2 SYDVKM, per germline. Trimming removed 6 bases from V and 8 bases from J, with 16 bases in between. The CDR3 spans 14 residues. The CDR3 DNA reads as TGTGCCAGCAGGTTAACGGCAGAGGGGGAAAAACTGTTTTTT. Translation gives CASRLTAEGEKLFF.

J is TRBJ2-3 and V is TRBV18; TRBD1 is a possible D gene (6 bases). The CDR3 is 15 amino acids. V dropped 3 bases and J dropped 4 bases, with 14 bases sitting between them. Germline V lookup: CDR1 KGHSH, CDR2 LQKENI. The CDR3 loop is CASSPPLQGPDTQYF. The CDR3 DNA follows: TGTGCCAGCTCACCTCCTCTACAGGGCCCAGATACGCAGTATTTT.

This CDR3 is CASSYAGGGPTDTQYF. In DNA form, the CDR3 reads TGTGCCAGCAGTTACGCTGGCGGGGGGCCCACAGATACGCAGTATTTT. This chain joins TRBV6-5 and TRBJ2-3; 8 nucleotides agree with TRBD2. V shed 2 bases and J 2 bases; nucleotides not matched to a gene: 6. Germline-derived CDR1 and CDR2 are MNHEY and SVGAGI. This CDR3 has 16 amino acids.

This sequence joins TRBV6-5 and TRBJ2-5; D is ambiguous. CDR3 size: 11 residues. CDR1 and CDR2 from the germline V gene are MNHEY and SVGAGI. Trimming stripped 3 bases from V and 11 bases from J, with 10 bases between. The CDR3 protein is CASSYNLEQYF. As DNA, the CDR3 is TGTGCCAGCAGTTATAATTTGGAGCAGTACTTC.

This clonotype has just a few counts. The chain carries TRBV5-1 and TRBJ2-1, with 7 bases lining up with TRBD1. The CDR3 runs to 15 residues. V shed 0 bases, J shed 4 bases, and the junction held 4 bases outside the gene matches. CDR1 is SGHRS and CDR2 is YFSETQ in the germline V gene. The DNA of the CDR3 is TGCGCCAGCAGCTTGGATGGGACAGCGTACAATGAGCAGTTCTTC. This translates into CASSLDGTAYNEQFF.

Ten or more counts support this clonotype. A read error may explain this, as a much larger clone is one base away. The gene calls are TRBV12-5 and TRBJ2-1; no clear D. The germline gives CDR1 LGHNT, CDR2 FRNRAP. V was trimmed by 4 bases and J by 0 bases, leaving 4 bases between them. The CDR3 has 13 amino acids. The DNA of the CDR3 is TGTGCTAGTGGTTCGAGCTCCTACAATGAGCAGTTCTTC. This translates into CASGSSSYNEQFF. The full variable domain, with the rest looked up from reference TRBV12-5 and TRBJ2-1, is DARVTQTPRHKVTEMGQEVTMRCQPILGHNTVFWYRQTMMQGLELLAYFRNRAPLDDSGMPKDRFSAEMPDATLATLKIQPSEPRDSAVYFCASGSSSYNEQFFGPGTRLTVL.

This clonotype showed up just a few times. V gene TRBV28 combines with J gene TRBJ2-7; unclear D gene. Germline assignment: CDR1 MDHEN and CDR2 SYDVKM. The CDR3 runs 13 residues. V lost 4 bases and J lost 4, with 11 bases in between. This CDR3 is CASSSSLGYEQYF. The CDR3 DNA sequence: TGTGCCAGCAGTTCCAGCCTGGGGTACGAGCAGTACTTC. Supplemented by reference TRBV28 and TRBJ2-7, the full variable domain reads DVKVTQSSRYLVKRTGEKVFLECVQDMDHENMFWYRQDPGLGLRLIYFSYDVKMKEKGDIPEGYSVSREKKERFSLILESASTNQTSMYLCASSSSLGYEQYFGPGTRLTVT.

The V call is TRBV20-1, the J call TRBJ2-3, with no clear D. The V end was cut by 5 bases, the J end by 4 bases, with 16 bases between. Germline lookup yields CDR1 DFQATT and CDR2 SNEGSKA (reference sequence). CDR3 length: 14 amino acids. CDR3 residues: CSARSGLAADTQYF. The CDR3 DNA sequence: TGCAGTGCTCGATCGGGCTTGGCGGCAGATACGCAGTATTTT.

The chain joins TRBV28 to TRBJ1-3; 7 positions match TRBD1. Per the germline V gene, CDR1 is MDHEN and CDR2 is SYDVKM. The CDR3 totals 15 residues. The J segment lost 6 bases and the V segment lost 6 bases, leaving 11 bases of the junction unmatched. The CDR3 nucleotides read TGTGCCAGCAGACCCAGCACAGGGGTCTTAAACACCATATATTTT. Translating gives CASRPSTGVLNTIYF.

This clonotype showed up just once. The chain uses TRBV9 and TRBJ2-1, with D possibly being TRBD1 or TRBD2 (7 bases each). V lost 2 bases to trimming and J lost 5 bases, with 14 bases between them. CDR1 SGDLS and CDR2 YYNGEE come from the germline V gene. CDR3 size: 15 residues. The CDR3 DNA is TGTGCCAGCAGCGTCGAGCAGGGGGGGAACAATGAGCAGTTCTTC. Its protein product is CASSVEQGGNNEQFF.

J is TRBJ1-2 and V is TRBV7-9; possibly TRBD1 for D (5 bases). There are 13 residues in the CDR3. The germline CDR1 and CDR2 sequences are SEHNR and FQNEAQ (reference sequence). Trimming stripped 4 bases from V and 5 bases from J, with 11 bases between. CDR3 in amino acids: CASSSRERYGYTF. CDR3 in DNA: TGTGCCAGCAGCTCCAGGGAGCGTTATGGCTACACCTTC.

The chain is built from TRBV3-1 and TRBJ2-4, with 9 nucleotides matching TRBD2. The J call may not be correct, given that the DNA end is closer to TRBJ2-7. Germline CDR1 and CDR2: LGHDT and YNNKEL (reference sequence). The length of the CDR3 is 17 residues. DNA of the CDR3: TGTGCCAGCAACTCCCGGGGAGGAAGCGGGGGGAAAAACGAGCAGTACTTC. Protein product: CASNSRGGSGGKNEQYF.